These 17 T cell receptor beta chains were sequenced from one sample in a study of identical twins. MiXCR, run by TCRdb on the 5' RACE reads, gives a single entry per CDR3 protein. The sample includes 400,000 to 550,000 distinct CDR3 sequences, 20% to 25% seen only once; the top ten take roughly 3%. The same specimen was also included in a second study, on T cells expressing NK-cell markers.

The sequencing sample was made of CD4+ T cells sorted from blood. The source is a woman aged 18-30 years in good health.

The sample holds a few counts of this clonotype. The V call is TRBV5-1, the J call TRBJ1-2; D is perhaps TRBD1 (5 bases). The germline gives CDR1 SGHRS, CDR2 YFSETQ. V lost 0 bases and J 0 bases, leaving 12 bases between the germline ends. The CDR3 is 16 amino acids. CDR3 nucleotide sequence: TGCGCCAGCAGCTTGGGAGGGACCCCAGCTAACTATGGCTACACCTTC. It specifies CASSLGGTPANYGYTF.

The CDR3 DNA sequence: TGTGCCAGCAGTTCCCCTGGGGGTCGACATACGCAGTATTTT. This encodes CASSSPGGRHTQYF. The chain is built from TRBV28 and TRBJ2-3; D may be TRBD1 or TRBD2 (5 bases each). The CDR3 extends over 14 amino acids. CDR1 MDHEN and CDR2 SYDVKM come from the germline V gene. V lost 4 bases, J lost 7 bases, and 15 bases lay in between.

This clonotype was counted a few times. DNA for the CDR3: TGTGCCAGCAGTGAACCCCCTGGCAGGACTGATCAAGAGACCCAGTACTTC. Protein: CASSEPPGRTDQETQYF. The chain recombines TRBV25-1 with TRBJ2-5, with TRBD2 as a possible D gene (5 bases). This CDR3 contains 17 residues. Germline V gene data show CDR1 as MGHDK and CDR2 as SYGVNS. V was cut by 2 bases and J by 2 bases, with 18 bases left in between. Based on the CDR3 plus reference TRBV25-1 and TRBJ2-5, the full variable domain is EADIYQTPRYLVIGTGKKITLECSQTMGHDKMYWYQQDPGMELHLIHYSYGVNSTEKGDLSSESTVSRIRTEHFPLTLESARPSHTSQYLCASSEPPGRTDQETQYFGPGTRLLVL.

The V gene is TRBV20-1, the J gene TRBJ2-3; 7 positions match TRBD2. V lost 3 bases to trimming and J lost 11 bases; unmatched junction nucleotides: 20. The CDR3 has 16 residues. Germline CDR1 is DFQATT and CDR2 is SNEGSKA (reference sequence). CDR3 sequence reads: CSARILAEALGLGQYF. The CDR3 DNA reads TGCAGTGCTAGGATTCTAGCGGAGGCCTTGGGCCTCGGGCAGTATTTT.

This chain links TRBV6-4 with TRBJ1-5; D not resolved. Germline V gives CDR1 MRHNA, CDR2 SNTAGT. The CDR3 consists of 13 residues. Trimming pared 4 bases from V and 4 bases from J, leaving 8 bases between. CDR3 sequence: CASSVQENQPQHF. In DNA form, the CDR3 reads TGTGCCAGCAGTGTGCAGGAAAATCAGCCCCAGCATTTT.

This clonotype occurred a few times. The chain is built from TRBV7-9 and TRBJ2-3; D ambiguous. With 6 bases removed from V and 5 bases from J, the gap between germline ends came to 18 bases. The CDR3 is 15 residues long. Per germline, CDR1 SEHNR and CDR2 FQNEAQ (reference sequence). Here the CDR3 reads CASSLDSSMRDTQYF. The CDR3 DNA is TGTGCCAGCAGTCTCGACTCTTCCATGCGAGATACGCAGTATTTT.

The genes are TRBV18 and TRBJ1-2; D is uncertain. V was shortened by 6 bases and J by 3 bases, with 11 bases between the two germline ends. CDR1 and CDR2 (germline): KGHSH, LQKENI. The CDR3 sequence is 13 residues long. The CDR3: CASSARVDYGYTF. DNA of the CDR3: TGTGCCAGCTCGGCCCGGGTTGACTATGGCTACACCTTC.

A few counts support this clonotype. J is TRBJ2-3 and V is TRBV20-1, with 7 nucleotides matching TRBD2. CDR3 length equals 15 residues. The germline V gene encodes CDR1 DFQATT and CDR2 SNEGSKA (reference sequence). J gave up 1 base and V 6 bases, and 10 bases lay outside the gene matches. As DNA, the CDR3 is TGCAGTGCCCGCTCACGGGAGGAGGGCACAGATACGCAGTATTTT. This sequence encodes CSARSREEGTDTQYF.

This clonotype was picked up a small number of times. The CDR3 sequence: CASSLGTKSIEQYF. The DNA of the CDR3 is TGTGCCAGCAGTTTGGGGACTAAAAGCATCGAGCAGTACTTC. The chain combines TRBV12-3 or TRBV12-4 with TRBJ2-7, with TRBD2 matching 7 bases. CDR3 length equals 14 residues. The junction had 8 bases not matched to a gene; V was cut back by 3 bases and J by 6 bases.

This clonotype showed up just a few times. This chain connects TRBV5-1 to TRBJ2-7; a weak D match, TRBD2 (7 bases). This CDR3 region has 15 residues. Trimming took off 4 bases at V and 3 bases at J, with 17 bases between the two ends. Germline CDR1 is SGHRS and CDR2 is YFSETQ. The CDR3 loop is CASSPFGGLDYEQYF. Written as DNA, the CDR3 is TGCGCCAGCAGCCCCTTCGGGGGGCTTGACTACGAGCAGTACTTC.

This chain links TRBV6-5 with TRBJ1-6, with a possible D match to TRBD1 (6 bases). CDR1 MNHEY and CDR2 SVGAGI come from the germline V gene. The germline V and J ends were trimmed by 4 bases and 4 bases, with 8 bases remaining between them. The CDR3 has 14 amino acids. In DNA form, the CDR3 reads TGTGCCAGCAGTTCCAGGGGATATAATTCACCCCTCCACTTT. Residues: CASSSRGYNSPLHF.

This clonotype was seen only a few times. The V and J genes are TRBV20-1 and TRBJ2-4; D unclear. The CDR3 has 15 amino acids. The germline V gene encodes CDR1 DFQATT and CDR2 SNEGSKA (reference sequence). V was cut by 6 bases and J by 0 bases, with 15 bases left in between. Here the CDR3 reads CSAAYRSLAKNIQYF. The DNA of the CDR3 is TGCAGTGCCGCTTACCGTAGTCTAGCCAAAAACATTCAGTACTTC.

This clonotype has more than one count but fewer than ten. V usage is TRBV6-5 and J usage is TRBJ2-7, with a weak D call TRBD2 (5 bases). Germline CDR1 MNHEY, CDR2 SVGAGI. The CDR3 sequence is 16 residues long. The V end was cut by 2 bases, the J end by 2 bases, with 16 bases between. The CDR3 DNA reads as TGTGCCAGCAGTTACCCTCGCCGAGGGAATCCCTACGAGCAGTACTTC. Its protein is CASSYPRRGNPYEQYF.

This clonotype was detected a few times. The chain carries TRBV20-1 and TRBJ2-5; D is unresolved. Trimming removed 5 bases at V and 5 bases at J, with 6 bases between. The CDR3 contains 10 residues. CDR1 is DFQATT and CDR2 is SNEGSKA in the germline V gene (reference sequence). The CDR3 loop reads CSALEETQYF. In DNA form, the CDR3 reads TGCAGTGCTTTAGAGGAGACCCAGTACTTC.

This chain connects TRBV21-1 to TRBJ2-6. TRBV21-1 is reported as a pseudogene. The CDR3 spans 12 residues. The CDR3 DNA reads as TGTCTAAAGTTCCCTGGGGCCAACGTCCTGACTTTC. It yields the protein CLKFPGANVLTF.

The V call is TRBV9, the J call TRBJ2-3; maybe TRBD2 (6 bases). The CDR3 covers 16 residues. Trimming took 0 bases from V and 1 from J, leaving 12 bases between them. From germline, CDR1 is SGDLS and CDR2 YYNGEE. CDR3 bases: TGTGCCAGCAGCGTAGATACAACGGGGGGCACAGATACGCAGTATTTT. The encoded protein is CASSVDTTGGTDTQYF.

The chain has TRBV12-3 or TRBV12-4 and TRBJ1-4; no clear D. With 1 base removed from V and 8 bases from J, the gap between germline ends came to 11 bases. CDR3 length: 14 residues. CDR3 nucleotides: TGTGCCAGCAGTTTAGTGTTGGGAATGGAAAAACTGTTTTTT. This encodes CASSLVLGMEKLFF.